These 19 T cell receptor beta chains originate from one sample sequenced in a study of T cell repertoires in cytomegalovirus infection (dated by TCRdb to 2018 to 2020). TCRdb lists the instrument as Illumina HiSeq 1500. TCRdb reanalyzed the raw reads on its own, using fastp at Q25 for trimming and MiXCR for clone calling, and kept in-frame beta chains. Identical CDR3 proteins give one entry, which carries the most common genes and DNA. Recorded for this sample are 150,000 to 200,000 distinct CDR3 sequences; roughly a fifth of them occurred a single time. Around 2.7% of the sample is in the top ten clones. Material for sequencing was PBMCs. These receptors were taken from a human donor in good health (CMV status not recorded). Some clones in this sample may be carry-over from other donors' samples.

The chain couples TRBV20-1 to TRBJ2-5, with 8 bases lining up with TRBD2. Germline V gives CDR1 DFQATT, CDR2 SNEGSKA (reference sequence). V gave up 6 bases and J gave up 1 base; unmatched junction bases: 13. CDR3 length: 16 residues. The CDR3, as DNA: TGCAGTGCCGGCCTTTGGAGCGGGGGCCTCCAAGAGACCCAGTACTTC. As protein: CSAGLWSGGLQETQYF.

The V call is TRBV7-9, the J call TRBJ2-1, with 9 bases lining up with TRBD2. The germline V gene encodes CDR1 SEHNR and CDR2 FQNEAQ (reference sequence). The CDR3 contains 16 residues. V lost 5 bases, J lost 5 bases, and 10 bases stayed unmatched. CDR3 sequence: CASSARLAEPHNEQFF. The CDR3 DNA sequence: TGTGCCAGCAGCGCTCGACTAGCGGAGCCTCACAATGAGCAGTTCTTC.

V and J are TRBV12-3 or TRBV12-4 and TRBJ1-5; possible D gene TRBD1, 5 bases. CDR3 size: 16 residues. V lost 2 bases, J lost 1 base, and 12 bases lay in between. The DNA of the CDR3 is TGTGCCAGCAGTTTAAAGGGGCAGGGAAGCAATCAGCCCCAGCATTTT. Residues: CASSLKGQGSNQPQHF.

This chain uses TRBV7-6 with TRBJ2-7, with D perhaps TRBD1 (5 bases). In germline, CDR1 is SGHVS, CDR2 FNYEAQ. The ends were cut back, 3 bases at V and 5 bases at J, with 11 bases in the middle. CDR3 length: 13 amino acids. Written as DNA, the CDR3 is TGTGCCAGCAGCTTCGCAGGGTTCAACGAGCAGTACTTC. Translated: CASSFAGFNEQYF.

The gene calls are TRBV6-1 and TRBJ1-1; 8 bases line up with TRBD1. Looked up from germline, CDR1 is MNHNS and CDR2 is SASEGT. The V and J ends lost 4 bases and 8 bases, in that order; junction bases with no gene match: 6. CDR3 length: 13 amino acids. The CDR3 coding sequence is TGTGCCAGCAGTGGGACAGGGAAAGGCGAAGCTTTCTTT. This codes for CASSGTGKGEAFF.

Note on this clonotype: Since a much larger clone is just one base distant, this may be a read error. The V gene is TRBV28, the J gene TRBJ1-1, with TRBD1 matching over 9 bases. Germline lookup yields CDR1 MDHEN and CDR2 SYDVKM. The CDR3 sequence is 14 residues long. The CDR3 DNA follows: TGTTCCAGCAGTTACACAGGGGGCTACACTGAAGCTTTCTTT. Translating gives CSSSYTGGYTEAFF.

This chain's CDR3 is CASSPVLGRSDTQYF. DNA for the CDR3: TGTGCCAGCAGCCCCGTCTTGGGCCGCTCAGATACGCAGTATTTT. The chain combines TRBV7-4 with TRBJ2-3; no firm D call. Per the germline V gene, CDR1 is SGHVT and CDR2 is SQSDAQ. Trimming took 5 bases from V and 4 from J, leaving 16 bases between them. The CDR3 runs to 15 residues.

The chain is built from TRBV27 and TRBJ1-2; the match to TRBD1 covers 8 bases. Germline V gene data show CDR1 as MNHEY and CDR2 as SMNVEV (reference sequence). The CDR3 consists of 16 residues. V shed 0 bases, J shed 1 base, and the junction held 4 bases outside the gene matches. As DNA, the CDR3 is TGTGCCAGCAGTTTATCGGGGACAGGATTTAACTATGGCTACACCTTC. It yields the protein CASSLSGTGFNYGYTF.

This clonotype was seen many times. The gene calls are TRBV28 and TRBJ2-2; 7 bases fit TRBD1. V dropped 4 bases and J dropped 2; count of bases not matched to a gene: 10. Germline CDR1 reads MDHEN; CDR2 reads SYDVKM. This CDR3 is 17 amino acids long. As DNA, the CDR3 is TGTGCCAGCAGTTCCTACCAAGGGACAGAAAACACCGGGGAGCTGTTTTTT. Translation: CASSSYQGTENTGELFF. The variable domain in full, with the rest retrieved from reference TRBV28 and TRBJ2-2, is DVKVTQSSRYLVKRTGEKVFLECVQDMDHENMFWYRQDPGLGLRLIYFSYDVKMKEKGDIPEGYSVSREKKERFSLILESASTNQTSMYLCASSSYQGTENTGELFFGEGSRLTVL.

The chain links TRBV28 to TRBJ2-7; possibly TRBD2 for D (7 bases). The germline CDR1 and CDR2 sequences are MDHEN and SYDVKM. V lost 10 bases and J lost 2, with 18 bases in between. CDR3 length equals 14 residues. The CDR3 is CATRKGGSPYEQYF. CDR3 nucleotide sequence: TGTGCCACCCGAAAGGGGGGGAGTCCCTACGAGCAGTACTTC.

The chain joins TRBV19 to TRBJ1-1; 9 positions agree with TRBD1. Germline CDR1 LNHDA, CDR2 SQIVND (reference sequence). This CDR3 is built from 17 residues. J gave up 1 base and V 4 bases, and 10 bases lay outside the gene matches. CDR3 protein: CASSTLWDRDRNTEAFF. The CDR3 bases are TGTGCCAGTAGTACGTTGTGGGACAGGGATAGGAACACTGAAGCTTTCTTT.

The chain recombines TRBV7-9 with TRBJ2-7; 11 bases line up with TRBD2. Trimming took 4 bases from V and 2 from J; bases not matched to a gene: 4. Germline CDR1 is SEHNR and CDR2 is FQNEAQ (reference sequence). This CDR3 region has 15 residues. For the CDR3, the DNA is TGTGCCAGCAGCTCTCGACTAGCGGGACCCTACGAGCAGTACTTC. This gives the protein CASSSRLAGPYEQYF.

This chain uses TRBV5-4 with TRBJ2-3; 7 bases align to TRBD2. V lost 0 bases and J lost 6; bases outside the gene matches: 10. This CDR3 has 16 residues. Germline V lookup: CDR1 SGHNT, CDR2 YYREEE (reference sequence). The CDR3 spells CASSLADAGVSDTQYF. The CDR3 DNA reads as TGTGCCAGCAGCTTGGCCGACGCGGGAGTGTCGGATACGCAGTATTTT.

This chain uses TRBV6-2 or TRBV6-3 with TRBJ2-7; possible D gene TRBD1, 6 bases. The length of the CDR3 is 15 residues. V lost 5 bases to trimming and J lost 5 bases, with 19 bases between them. CDR1 is MNHEY and CDR2 is SVGEGT in the germline V gene. The CDR3 DNA sequence: TGTGCCAGCAGTAGGGGGACCTACCGGGGTGACGAGCAGTACTTC. Protein sequence: CASSRGTYRGDEQYF.

Ten or more counts support this clonotype. J is TRBJ2-3 and V is TRBV7-8; possible D gene TRBD2, 6 bases. Germline V gene lookup returns CDR1 SGHVS and CDR2 FQNEAQ. CDR3 size: 16 residues. V was clipped by 5 bases and J by 4 bases, with 19 bases between them. The CDR3 DNA sequence: TGTGCCAGCAGCCTCAGCCCGGGACTCTTCTCAGATACGCAGTATTTT. This translates into CASSLSPGLFSDTQYF.

The CDR3 is CASSRGWGTEAFF. The CDR3 DNA sequence: TGTGCCAGCAGCAGGGGCTGGGGCACTGAAGCTTTCTTT. The chain is built from TRBV6-4 and TRBJ1-1, with D perhaps matching TRBD1 (6 bases). This CDR3 is built from 13 residues. Germline values: CDR1 MRHNA, CDR2 SNTAGT. V lost 6 bases to trimming and J lost 4 bases, with 12 bases between them.

This clonotype came up a few times. The chain combines TRBV5-1 with TRBJ2-1; 13 bases are a match to TRBD2. Trimming at V came to 5 bases and at J to 6 bases, leaving 11 bases not matched to a gene. Germline assignment: CDR1 SGHRS and CDR2 YFSETQ. This CDR3 contains 17 residues. CDR3 DNA sequence: TGCGCCAGCAGTTACTCTGGGACTAGCGGGGCCCTCAATGAGCAGTTCTTC. Translation gives CASSYSGTSGALNEQFF.

This chain uses TRBV19 with TRBJ2-7; the D is unclear. The CDR3 is made up of 12 amino acids. Germline values: CDR1 LNHDA, CDR2 SQIVND (reference sequence). V was clipped by 3 bases and J by 3 bases, with 6 bases between them. CDR3: CASSINGYEQYF. Written as DNA, the CDR3 is TGTGCCAGTAGTATCAACGGCTACGAGCAGTACTTC.

The chain carries TRBV20-1 and TRBJ1-2; 9 bases are shared with TRBD1. The CDR3 loop spans 15 amino acids. J was trimmed by 5 bases and V by 2 bases; bases with no gene match: 9. The V gene's germline CDR1 is DFQATT and CDR2 SNEGSKA (reference sequence). The CDR3 loop is CSARPGTGKGYGYTF. The CDR3 DNA follows: TGCAGTGCTAGACCCGGGACAGGGAAAGGATATGGCTACACCTTC.